This TCR beta chain emerged from a study of cytomegalovirus exposure and HLA in healthy donors. General study results and limits: CMV serostatus was the only recorded immune exposure for donors. Presence/absence results assume similar sequencing depth per donor, which may not hold. Among the sequence variants, a highly shared cluster was likely an artifact of sequencing.

This clone has just a few counts. Its specificity is unknown. V was clipped by 0 bases and J by 3 bases, with 17 bases between them. CDR1 and CDR2 from the germline V gene are LGHNA and YSLEER. The CDR3 is 17 residues long. With 60 Vbeta and 13 Jbeta primers, the PCR was carried out. Produced via immunoSEQ multiplex PCR; TCRdb's table is partial and in-frame only. The sample includes 100,000 to 150,000 clones, roughly four fifths seen only once; the top ten take nearly 3%. The chain carries TRBV4-3 and TRBJ2-5; TRBD1 might be the D (6 bases). Sequencing used PBMCs. The clonotype originates from a woman aged 40 to 50 in good health and CMV-seropositive. The CDR3 reads CASSQEVYRDGEETQYF. The CDR3, as DNA: TGCGCCAGCAGCCAAGAAGTCTACAGGGATGGGGAAGAGACCCAGTACTTC.